A selection of T cell receptor beta chains follows, all from one sample in a study of T cells in Graves' hyperthyroidism and ophthalmopathy. TCRdb redid the calling of the multiplex PCR reads with MiXCR, one entry per CDR3 protein. The data contain about 290,000 distinct CDR3 sequences, 13% of them seen just once; the ten biggest clones take up more than 7.5%. The sample was blood. The receptors shown here come from a woman in her twenties or thirties with Graves' hyperthyroidism that later progressed to Graves' ophthalmopathy. The CDR3 runs from the conserved cysteine through the conserved F or W. A D gene is named only where the DNA matches it firmly. Only some rows state a clone size, as once, few, many or a class for expanded clones.

v_call: TRBV9
d_call: TRBD2
j_call: TRBJ2-1
clone_size: once
cdr3_nt: TGTGCCAGCAGCGTAGGAGGGCTAGCGGGGTGGGGTGAGCAGTTCTTC
cdr3_aa: CASSVGGLAGWGEQFF

v_call: TRBV12-3/TRBV12-4
d_call: NA
j_call: TRBJ2-4
clone_size: few
cdr3_nt: TGTGCCAGCGGTTTAGGGCAGGGGAGGAAAAACATTCAGTACTTC
cdr3_aa: CASGLGQGRKNIQYF

v_call: TRBV20-1
d_call: TRBD2
j_call: TRBJ2-7
clone_size: many
cdr3_nt: TGCAGTGCCAGCGGCAATGGGGCGGGAGGGCCAAACGAGCAGTACTTC
cdr3_aa: CSASGNGAGGPNEQYF

v_call: TRBV6-2/TRBV6-3
d_call: NA
j_call: TRBJ2-1
clone_size: many
cdr3_nt: TGTGCCAGCAGACGACTAGTTCTCGATGAGCAGTTCTTC
cdr3_aa: CASRRLVLDEQFF

v_call: TRBV12-3/TRBV12-4
d_call: TRBD2
j_call: TRBJ2-7
clone_size: many
cdr3_nt: TGTGCCAGCAACCTACTAGCGGGAGGAAACGAGCAGTACTTC
cdr3_aa: CASNLLAGGNEQYF

v_call: TRBV20-1
d_call: TRBD2
j_call: TRBJ2-1
clone_size: NA
cdr3_nt: TGCAGTGCTACCAAACCGGGACTAGTTGCGGATGAGCAGTTCTTC
cdr3_aa: CSATKPGLVADEQFF

v_call: TRBV12-3/TRBV12-4
d_call: TRBD2
j_call: TRBJ2-7
clone_size: many
cdr3_nt: TGTGCCAGCAGTTCCATGGCGGGAGGGCCCTACGAGCAGTACTTC
cdr3_aa: CASSSMAGGPYEQYF

v_call: TRBV5-1
d_call: TRBD2
j_call: TRBJ2-1
clone_size: many
cdr3_nt: TGCGCCAGCAGCTCTAGCGGGACGGAATACAATGAGCAGTTCTTC
cdr3_aa: CASSSSGTEYNEQFF

v_call: TRBV29-1
d_call: TRBD1
j_call: TRBJ1-1
clone_size: many
cdr3_nt: TGCAGCGTTTTCAGACAGGGTACTGAAGCTTTCTTT
cdr3_aa: CSVFRQGTEAFF

v_call: TRBV4-3
d_call: TRBD2
j_call: TRBJ2-3
clone_size: many
cdr3_nt: TGCGCCAGCAGCCAAGATACGCCTAGCGGGACGAAAGATACGCAGTATTTT
cdr3_aa: CASSQDTPSGTKDTQYF

v_call: TRBV20-1
d_call: NA
j_call: TRBJ1-5
clone_size: many
cdr3_nt: TGCAGTGCGTCTGGGCTTAGTTGGATCGATCAGCCCCAGCATTTT
cdr3_aa: CSASGLSWIDQPQHF